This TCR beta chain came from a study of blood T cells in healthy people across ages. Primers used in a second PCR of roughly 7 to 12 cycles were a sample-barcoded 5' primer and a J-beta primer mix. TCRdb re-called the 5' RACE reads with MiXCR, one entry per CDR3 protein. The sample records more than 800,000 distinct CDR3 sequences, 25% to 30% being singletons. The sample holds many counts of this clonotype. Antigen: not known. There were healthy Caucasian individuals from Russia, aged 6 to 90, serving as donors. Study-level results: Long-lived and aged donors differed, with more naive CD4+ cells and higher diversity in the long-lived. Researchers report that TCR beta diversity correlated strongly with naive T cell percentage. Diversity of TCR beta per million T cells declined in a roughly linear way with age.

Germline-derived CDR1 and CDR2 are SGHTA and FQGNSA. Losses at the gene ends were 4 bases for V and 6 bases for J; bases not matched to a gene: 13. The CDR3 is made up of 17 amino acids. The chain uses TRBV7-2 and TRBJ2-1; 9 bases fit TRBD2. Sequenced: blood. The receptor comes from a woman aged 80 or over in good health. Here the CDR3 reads CASSSENLAGGRNEQFF. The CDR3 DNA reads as TGTGCCAGCAGCTCAGAGAACCTCGCGGGGGGGCGCAATGAGCAGTTCTTC.